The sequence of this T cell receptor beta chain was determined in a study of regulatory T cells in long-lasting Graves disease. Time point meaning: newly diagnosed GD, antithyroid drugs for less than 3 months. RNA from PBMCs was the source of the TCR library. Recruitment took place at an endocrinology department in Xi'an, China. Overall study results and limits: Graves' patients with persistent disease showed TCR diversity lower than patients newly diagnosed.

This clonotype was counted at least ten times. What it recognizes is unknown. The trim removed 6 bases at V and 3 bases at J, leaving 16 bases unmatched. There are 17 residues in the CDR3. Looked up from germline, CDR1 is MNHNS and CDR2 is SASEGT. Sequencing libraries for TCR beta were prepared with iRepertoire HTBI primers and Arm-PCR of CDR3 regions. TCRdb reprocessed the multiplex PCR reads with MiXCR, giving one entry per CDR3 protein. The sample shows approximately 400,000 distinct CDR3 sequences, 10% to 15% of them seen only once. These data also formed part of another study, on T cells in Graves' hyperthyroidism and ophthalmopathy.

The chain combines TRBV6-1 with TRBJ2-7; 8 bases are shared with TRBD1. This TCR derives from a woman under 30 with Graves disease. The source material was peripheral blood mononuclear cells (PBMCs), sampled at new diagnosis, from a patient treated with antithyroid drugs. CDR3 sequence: CASSPGRGPPHFYEQYV. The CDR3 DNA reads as TGTGCCAGCAGCCCCGGCAGGGGGCCTCCTCATTTCTACGAGCAGTACGTC.